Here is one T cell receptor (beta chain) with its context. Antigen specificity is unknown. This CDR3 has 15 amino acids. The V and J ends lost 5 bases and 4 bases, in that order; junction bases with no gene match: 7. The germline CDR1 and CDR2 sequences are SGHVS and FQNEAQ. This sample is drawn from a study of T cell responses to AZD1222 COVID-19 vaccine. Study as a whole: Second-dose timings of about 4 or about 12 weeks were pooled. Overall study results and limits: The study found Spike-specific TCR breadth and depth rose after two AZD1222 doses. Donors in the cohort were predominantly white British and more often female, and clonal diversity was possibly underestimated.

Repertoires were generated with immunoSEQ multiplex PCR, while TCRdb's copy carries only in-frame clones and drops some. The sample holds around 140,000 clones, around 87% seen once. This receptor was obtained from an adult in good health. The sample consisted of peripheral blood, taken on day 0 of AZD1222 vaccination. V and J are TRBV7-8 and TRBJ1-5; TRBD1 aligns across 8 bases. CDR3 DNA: TGTGCCAGCAGCGTCCAGACAGGGGTAAATCAGCCCCAGCATTTT. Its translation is CASSVQTGVNQPQHF.